These 28 T cell receptor beta chains originate from one sample sequenced in a study of T-cell memory formation after mild COVID-19. In TCRdb, the 5' RACE reads were re-called with MiXCR into one record per CDR3 protein. The repertoire holds around 140,000 distinct CDR3 sequences, with approximately 21% as singletons. The sample was PBMCs or a T cell subset sorted from them (not recorded which). These receptor sequences come from an adult woman who had mild COVID-19 (a few samples of this study predate the infection). Cell type and time point are not known.

This clonotype has a count of ten or more. V and J are TRBV7-9 and TRBJ1-2; possibly TRBD1 for D (5 bases). The germline CDR1 and CDR2 sequences are SEHNR and FQNEAQ (reference sequence). This CDR3 contains 11 residues. V was trimmed by 4 bases and J by 12 bases, leaving 12 bases between them. In DNA, the CDR3 is TGTGCCAGCAGCTCGCTGACAGCGAACACCTTC. It is translated as CASSSLTANTF.

This clonotype has at least ten counts. The V and J genes are TRBV12-3 or TRBV12-4 and TRBJ2-5; 8 nucleotides agree with TRBD2. With V trimmed by 3 bases and J by 4 bases, 7 bases remained unmatched. CDR3 length equals 15 residues. The CDR3 DNA reads TGTGCCAGCAGTTTCTGGGGCGGGGGGCGAGAGACCCAGTACTTC. Translating gives CASSFWGGGRETQYF.

This rearrangement joins TRBV5-1 to TRBJ1-2; 7 positions agree with TRBD1. This CDR3 contains 13 residues. After removal of 0 bases from V and 6 bases from J, the junction contained 2 bases not matched to a gene. CDR1 is SGHRS and CDR2 is YFSETQ in the germline V gene. The CDR3 sequence is CASSLGGGDGYTF. The CDR3 DNA reads as TGCGCCAGCAGCTTGGGAGGGGGCGATGGCTACACCTTC.

This clonotype was seen at least ten times. The chain has TRBV4-2 and TRBJ2-6, with D possibly matching TRBD1 (5 bases). The V and J ends lost 4 bases and 5 bases respectively, with 9 bases between them. Germline CDR1 LGHNA, CDR2 YNFKEQ. The CDR3 is made up of 14 amino acids. The CDR3 protein is CASSPPDRANVLTF. In DNA, the CDR3 is TGTGCCAGCAGCCCGCCGGACAGGGCCAACGTCCTGACTTTC.

Points on this clonotype: Relative to the germline gene, one junction end is altered; a read error may explain this. The chain is built from TRBV6-2 or TRBV6-3 and TRBJ2-1, with D uncertain. The CDR3 totals 11 residues. Germline lookup yields CDR1 MNHEY and CDR2 SVGEGT. CDR3 amino acids: CASRGVLLIDF. The CDR3 bases are TGTGCCAGCCGCGGTGTACTATTAATCGACTTC.

The rearrangement joins TRBV5-1 to TRBJ1-1; D ambiguous. This CDR3 has 12 residues. The germline V and J ends were trimmed by 3 bases and 1 base, with 4 bases remaining between them. Germline CDR1 reads SGHRS; CDR2 reads YFSETQ. The CDR3 sequence: CASSWPNTEAFF. CDR3 nucleotides: TGCGCCAGCAGCTGGCCGAACACTGAAGCTTTCTTT.

This clonotype was picked up a small number of times. This chain joins TRBV25-1 and TRBJ1-1; D is perhaps TRBD1 (6 bases). V lost 7 bases and J 3 bases, leaving 18 bases between the germline ends. The CDR3 length is 15 residues. CDR1 is MGHDK, CDR2 SYGVNS, per germline. CDR3 sequence reads: CASKRDTDRYTEAFF. The CDR3 bases are TGTGCCAGCAAACGAGACACGGACAGATACACTGAAGCTTTCTTT.

J is TRBJ2-3 and V is TRBV5-1; 9 bases match TRBD2. The CDR3 extends over 14 amino acids. J gave up 4 bases and V 7 bases, and 7 bases lay outside the gene matches. The germline gives CDR1 SGHRS, CDR2 YFSETQ. The CDR3 protein is CASAAGGPADTQYF. CDR3 nucleotide sequence: TGCGCCAGCGCTGCGGGAGGGCCTGCAGATACGCAGTATTTT.

This clonotype occurred a few times. The V gene is TRBV6-5, the J gene TRBJ1-4, with 8 bases lining up with TRBD1. The trim removed 5 bases at V and 7 bases at J, leaving 9 bases unmatched. Germline lookup yields CDR1 MNHEY and CDR2 SVGAGI. The CDR3 length is 15 residues. CDR3: CASSPRTGLGEKLFF. In DNA form, the CDR3 reads TGTGCCAGCAGTCCTCGGACAGGGTTGGGTGAAAAACTGTTTTTT.

The chain employs TRBV6-2 or TRBV6-3 and TRBJ1-2; maybe TRBD1 (5 bases). V lost 2 bases and J lost 8, with 9 bases in between. The CDR3 is 12 residues long. Germline V gene lookup returns CDR1 MNHEY and CDR2 SVGEGT. The CDR3 is CASSYVSGGYTF. CDR3 DNA sequence: TGTGCCAGCAGTTACGTCTCAGGGGGCTACACCTTC.

In its sample, this clonotype was seen a few times. This chain connects TRBV12-3 or TRBV12-4 to TRBJ2-2; D is perhaps TRBD2 (5 bases). The CDR3 is made up of 14 amino acids. Trimming took off 6 bases at V and 1 base at J, with 9 bases between the two ends. The CDR3 spells CASSHSGNTGELFF. The CDR3 DNA is TGTGCCAGCAGCCACAGCGGGAACACCGGGGAGCTGTTTTTT.

The chain is built from TRBV20-1 and TRBJ1-2; D is uncertain. Trimming pared 3 bases from V and 7 bases from J, leaving 18 bases between. Germline V lookup: CDR1 DFQATT, CDR2 SNEGSKA (reference sequence). This CDR3 spans 14 amino acids. The CDR3 bases are TGCAGTGCTAGGGCTACGATAAGCGGGCCTGGCTACACCTTC. The encoded protein is CSARATISGPGYTF.

This clonotype appeared a few times. The V call is TRBV5-1, the J call TRBJ1-1; D is possibly TRBD1 (6 bases). Deletions cut 4 bases from V and 1 base from J, with 8 bases between. The CDR3 contains 13 residues. Germline assignment: CDR1 SGHRS and CDR2 YFSETQ. CDR3: CASSTTGNTEAFF. The CDR3 region has the DNA TGCGCCAGCAGCACGACAGGGAACACTGAAGCTTTCTTT.

The table lists this clonotype with a few counts. This chain uses TRBV21-1 with TRBJ2-7; the listed D gene, TRBD1, was not tested against the DNA. TRBV21-1 is labeled a pseudogene. The CDR3 extends over 14 amino acids. CDR3 loop: CASSKKSAGYEQYF. Written as DNA, the CDR3 is TGTGCCAGCAGTAAAAAGAGCGCCGGCTACGAGCAGTACTTC.

The chain is built from TRBV7-3 and TRBJ1-6; tentatively, D is TRBD1 (6 bases). The CDR3 runs to 13 residues. Germline V lookup: CDR1 SGHTA, CDR2 FQGTGA. Between the trimmed V and J ends, which lost 8 bases and 13 bases, there was a span of 18 bases. The CDR3 loop reads CASARGILEPLHF. CDR3 nucleotide sequence: TGTGCCAGCGCCAGGGGAATTTTAGAGCCCCTCCACTTT.

This clonotype showed up just a few times. This sequence joins TRBV6-6 and TRBJ2-7; the D is unclear. The CDR3 loop spans 13 amino acids. The V gene lost 4 bases and the J gene lost 6 bases, with 13 bases spanning the gap. Germline lookup yields CDR1 MNHNY and CDR2 SVGAGI (reference sequence). This chain's CDR3 is CASSLVSTGEQYF. CDR3 in DNA: TGTGCCAGCAGTTTGGTCTCGACGGGCGAGCAGTACTTC.

This clonotype has more than one count but fewer than ten. The J gene is TRBJ2-1, the V gene TRBV7-3; D remains ambiguous. This CDR3 has 14 amino acids. V was trimmed by 1 base and J by 6 bases, leaving 10 bases between them. CDR1 is SGHTA and CDR2 is FQGTGA in the germline V gene. CDR3 protein: CASSLNSLSNEQFF. The CDR3 DNA reads TGTGCCAGCAGCTTAAACAGTCTCTCCAATGAGCAGTTCTTC.

This clonotype is a singleton in its sample. The J gene is TRBJ2-3, the V gene TRBV4-2; D is undetermined. This CDR3 spans 14 amino acids. V lost 3 bases, J lost 6 bases, and 13 bases lay in between. The V gene's germline CDR1 is LGHNA and CDR2 YNFKEQ. CDR3 residues: CASSQDGYGDTQYF. CDR3 in DNA: TGTGCCAGCAGCCAGGACGGATACGGGGATACGCAGTATTTT.

In its sample, this clonotype was seen a few times. The gene calls are TRBV7-2 and TRBJ2-5; D is unresolved. The ends were cut back, 4 bases at V and 1 base at J, with 10 bases in the middle. This CDR3 is 14 amino acids long. Germline-derived CDR1 and CDR2 are SGHTA and FQGNSA. CDR3 DNA: TGTGCCAGCAGCTCGTACAGCCTCCAAGAGACCCAGTACTTC. As protein: CASSSYSLQETQYF.

The V gene is TRBV12-3 or TRBV12-4, the J gene TRBJ2-1; TRBD2 matches at 8 bases. V was clipped by 2 bases and J by 6 bases; unmatched bases: 12. The CDR3 spans 17 residues. CDR3 residues: CASSLSPLGTRGNEQFF. The DNA of the CDR3 is TGTGCCAGCAGTTTAAGCCCCCTAGGGACTAGAGGCAATGAGCAGTTCTTC.

This clonotype has just a few counts. This chain connects TRBV2 to TRBJ2-1; 7 bases agree with TRBD2. The V gene's germline CDR1 is SNHLY and CDR2 FYNNEI. V lost 4 bases, J lost 9 bases, and 3 bases stayed unmatched. The CDR3 has 12 residues. The CDR3 DNA follows: TGTGCCAGCAGTGGACTAGCATTTGAGCAGTTCTTC. Translating it yields CASSGLAFEQFF.

This clonotype was seen more than once but under ten times. V gene TRBV6-2 or TRBV6-3 combines with J gene TRBJ2-1, with D possibly matching TRBD2 (5 bases). V gave up 7 bases and J gave up 12 bases, with 13 bases separating them. This CDR3 has 11 residues. Germline assignment: CDR1 MNHEY and CDR2 SVGEGT. CDR3 residues: CASKSRTLQFF. DNA for the CDR3: TGTGCCAGCAAGAGCCGGACTCTGCAGTTCTTC.

This chain connects TRBV10-3 to TRBJ1-1, with a weak D call TRBD1 (5 bases). CDR3 length: 16 residues. Germline V gene lookup returns CDR1 ENHRY and CDR2 SYGVKD. Trimming stripped 6 bases from V and 4 bases from J, with 21 bases between. CDR3: CAIRDYGTLSATEAFF. The CDR3 DNA reads TGTGCCATCAGGGATTATGGGACGTTATCCGCCACTGAAGCTTTCTTT.

The chain combines TRBV7-9 with TRBJ1-6; D call uncertain. Germline CDR1 SEHNR, CDR2 FQNEAQ (reference sequence). V gave up 2 bases and J gave up 0 bases, with 5 bases separating them. The CDR3 length is 15 residues. CDR3: CASSLRDSYNSPLHF. The DNA for the CDR3 is TGTGCCAGCAGCTTACGGGACTCCTATAATTCACCCCTCCACTTT.

In DNA form, the CDR3 reads TGTGCCAGCAGTGAAGAGGTGACAGGGGTGTCGACTGAAGCTTTCTTT. This gives the protein CASSEEVTGVSTEAFF. The V gene is TRBV2, the J gene TRBJ1-1, with 8 positions matching TRBD1. The trim removed 1 base at V and 5 bases at J, leaving 9 bases unmatched. The CDR3 has 16 residues. Germline V gives CDR1 SNHLY, CDR2 FYNNEI.

There are a few counts of this clonotype. This CDR3 reads CASSPGPPGDEQFF. The DNA for the CDR3 is TGCGCCAGCAGTCCGGGACCCCCTGGCGATGAGCAGTTCTTC. The chain links TRBV5-1 to TRBJ2-1, with D perhaps matching TRBD1 or TRBD2 (5 bases each). CDR1 is SGHRS, CDR2 YFSETQ, per germline. Between the trimmed V and J ends, which lost 5 bases and 8 bases, there was a span of 17 bases. The CDR3 spans 14 residues.

This clonotype has a handful of counts. The chain combines TRBV9 with TRBJ2-3; D unclear. The CDR3 is made up of 14 amino acids. CDR1 SGDLS and CDR2 YYNGEE come from the germline V gene. The V end lost 3 bases, the J end lost 2 bases, and 10 bases lay between the germline ends. The CDR3 DNA follows: TGTGCCAGCAGCGACCCTGCTCTCACAGATACGCAGTATTTT. Its translation: CASSDPALTDTQYF.

A few counts support this clonotype. The chain uses TRBV19 and TRBJ1-1; 8 positions match TRBD1. Germline V CDR1 and CDR2: LNHDA, SQIVND (reference sequence). V shed 3 bases and J 11 bases; nucleotides not matched to a gene: 11. This CDR3 region has 14 residues. The CDR3 sequence: CASSIRGTQGAAFF. The CDR3 DNA reads as TGTGCCAGTAGTATCCGAGGGACCCAGGGGGCGGCTTTCTTT.